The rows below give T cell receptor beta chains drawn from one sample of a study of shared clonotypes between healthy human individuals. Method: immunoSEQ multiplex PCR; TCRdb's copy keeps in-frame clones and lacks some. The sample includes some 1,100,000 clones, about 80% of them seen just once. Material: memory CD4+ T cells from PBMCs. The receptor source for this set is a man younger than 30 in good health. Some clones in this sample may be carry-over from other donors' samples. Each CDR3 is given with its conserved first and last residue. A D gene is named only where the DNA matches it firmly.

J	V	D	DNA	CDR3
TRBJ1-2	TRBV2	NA	TGTGCCAGCAGGCCGGGTCTCTATGGCTACACCTTC	CASRPGLYGYTF
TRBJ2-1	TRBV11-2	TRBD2	TGTGCCAGCAGCTTAGAACCGGCTAGCGGGAGAATTGAGCAGTTCTTC	CASSLEPASGRIEQFF
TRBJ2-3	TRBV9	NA	TGTGCCAGCAGCGTCAACTCCTTCGGCACAGATACGCAGTATTTT	CASSVNSFGTDTQYF
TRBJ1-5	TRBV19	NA	TGTGCCAGTAGTATAGATCCAGATCAGCCCCAGCATTTT	CASSIDPDQPQHF
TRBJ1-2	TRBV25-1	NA	TGTGCCAGCAGTGAAGGCACGGGGCAGCCCTATGGCTACACCTTC	CASSEGTGQPYGYTF
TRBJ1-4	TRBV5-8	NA	TGTGCCAGCAGCTTGGCCAATACAGAAAAACTGTTTTTT	CASSLANTEKLFF
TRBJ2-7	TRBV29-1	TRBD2	TGCAGCGTGACGGGACTAGCGGGAGGTTTTACCTACGAGCAGTACTTC	CSVTGLAGGFTYEQYF
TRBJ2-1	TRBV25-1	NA	TGTGCCAGCAGTGAATATAGAAACGGGGACAATGAGCAGTTCTTC	CASSEYRNGDNEQFF
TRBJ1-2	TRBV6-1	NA	TGTGCCAGCACCATGAATTGGAACTATGGCTACACCTTC	CASTMNWNYGYTF
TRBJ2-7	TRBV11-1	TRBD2	TGTGCCAGCAGCACCTTAGCGGGAGATTATTCCGAGCAGTACTTC	CASSTLAGDYSEQYF
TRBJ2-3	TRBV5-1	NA	TGCGCCAGCAGCTTGGGCGCCGCCGCTAGCACAGATACGCAGTATTTT	CASSLGAAASTDTQYF
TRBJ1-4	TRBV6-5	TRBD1	TGTGCCAGCAGTTACCAACCCGGGACAGGGGGTGAAAAACTGTTTTTT	CASSYQPGTGGEKLFF
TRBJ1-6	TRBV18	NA	TGTGCCAGCTCACCATCAGGGGCTCTAAATTCACCCCTCCACTTT	CASSPSGALNSPLHF
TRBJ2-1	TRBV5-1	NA	TGCGCCAGCAGCTGGGGAGACAATGAGCAGTTCTTC	CASSWGDNEQFF
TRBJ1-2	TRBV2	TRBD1	TGTGCCAGCAGCGCCCAGGGGGCAGATGGCTACACCTTC	CASSAQGADGYTF
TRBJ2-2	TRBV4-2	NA	TGTGCCAGCAGCCAAGAGGGGGCGAGCACCGGGGAGCTGTTTTTT	CASSQEGASTGELFF
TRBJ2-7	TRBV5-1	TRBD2	TGCGCCAGCAGGCATGGGACTAGAGACCTAAAAGAGTACTTC	CASRHGTRDLKEYF
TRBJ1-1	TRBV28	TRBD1	TGTGGAACAGGGGCGACTGAAGCTTTCTTT	CGTGATEAFF